Below are 15 T cell receptor beta chains sequenced from a single sample in a study of blood T cell repertoires in COVID-19. The data were produced by immunoSEQ multiplex PCR, yet TCRdb's version contains in-frame clones alone and is incomplete. The sample has some 200,000 clones, almost 85% seen once; the top ten hold roughly 12%. Source material: peripheral blood. The receptors derive from a woman aged 40-49 years with acute or convalescent COVID-19.

The V call is TRBV11-2, the J call TRBJ2-7; D is uncertain. The V end was cut by 5 bases, the J end by 4 bases, with 3 bases between. The germline gives CDR1 SGHAT, CDR2 FQNNGV. The CDR3 has 10 amino acids. The CDR3 sequence: CASSAYEQYF. As DNA, the CDR3 is TGTGCCAGCAGCGCGTACGAGCAGTACTTC.

CDR3 loop: CASSLGPTSGSNPSTDTQYF. DNA for the CDR3: TGTGCCAGCAGCTTAGGCCCCACTAGCGGGAGTAACCCTAGCACAGATACGCAGTATTTT. The rearrangement uses TRBV7-4 and TRBJ2-3, with 11 bases fitting TRBD2. V lost 1 base, J lost 0 bases, and 12 bases stayed unmatched. The CDR3 is 20 residues long. Germline CDR1 and CDR2: SGHVT and SQSDAQ.

The rearrangement joins TRBV10-3 to TRBJ2-3; 7 positions match TRBD2. V lost 11 bases and J lost 5; bases outside the gene matches: 13. There are 14 residues in the CDR3. Germline lookup yields CDR1 ENHRY and CDR2 SYGVKD. DNA of the CDR3: TGTGCCTCCCAGCCCGCGGGGGAGCTAGATACGCAGTATTTT. It yields the protein CASQPAGELDTQYF.

The V gene is TRBV4-2, the J gene TRBJ1-2; possibly TRBD1 for D (5 bases). The V and J ends lost 6 bases and 8 bases respectively, with 19 bases between them. The germline V gene has CDR1 LGHNA and CDR2 YNFKEQ. The CDR3 is 14 amino acids. CDR3 residues: CASRHTSQGAGYTF. CDR3 bases: TGTGCCAGCAGGCACACTAGCCAAGGGGCAGGCTACACCTTC.

The chain uses TRBV5-6 and TRBJ1-2; D unclear. This CDR3 has 14 amino acids. Trimming shortened V by 4 bases and J by 4 bases, and 14 bases separated the two germline ends. Looked up from germline, CDR1 is SGHDT and CDR2 is YYEEEE. The DNA for the CDR3 is TGTGCCAGCAGCCGATCTGGGGAGTCCTATGGCTACACCTTC. Protein: CASSRSGESYGYTF.

The table lists this clone with a count of one. The rearrangement uses TRBV6-5 and TRBJ2-7; 9 bases are shared with TRBD1. The CDR3 extends over 14 amino acids. V gave up 6 bases and J gave up 3 bases; unmatched junction bases: 6. Germline CDR1 and CDR2: MNHEY and SVGAGI. The CDR3 here is CASSFRQGDYEQYF. The CDR3 coding sequence is TGTGCCAGCAGCTTTAGACAGGGGGACTACGAGCAGTACTTC.

The chain has TRBV6-5 and TRBJ2-1; a possible D gene is TRBD1 (6 bases). The CDR3 runs 11 residues. Germline CDR1 is MNHEY and CDR2 is SVGAGI. V was cut by 11 bases and J by 7 bases, with 12 bases left in between. The CDR3 region has the DNA TGTGCCTCCCACAGGGAAAATGAGCAGTTCTTC. This gives the protein CASHRENEQFF.

V and J are TRBV3-1 (or the pseudogene TRBV3-2) and TRBJ2-7; 10 bases align to TRBD2. V gave up 2 bases and J gave up 4 bases; unmatched junction bases: 5. Germline CDR1 and CDR2: LGHDT and YNNKEL (reference sequence). The CDR3 consists of 15 residues. This CDR3 is CASSQSSGGLYEQYF. The CDR3 bases are TGTGCCAGCAGCCAATCTAGCGGGGGACTTTACGAGCAGTACTTC.

The chain recombines TRBV29-1 with TRBJ2-7; TRBD2 might be the D (6 bases). This CDR3 has 15 residues. Germline CDR1 and CDR2: SQVTM and ANQGSEA. V lost 3 bases, J lost 2 bases, and 17 bases lay in between. The CDR3: CSVDGRHGSAYEQYF. The CDR3 DNA sequence: TGCAGCGTTGACGGGAGACACGGTAGTGCCTACGAGCAGTACTTC.

Note on this clone: No DNA is shown, since the ends of the CDR3 on it are uncertain; the CDR3 is the one TCRdb lists. The gene calls are TRBV19 and TRBJ1-1; the D call in the table, TRBD1, was not verified against the DNA. The germline V gene has CDR1 LNHDA and CDR2 SQIVND (reference sequence). Inclusive of both ends, the CDR3 amounts to 13 amino acids. This chain's CDR3 is CASSWGTGTEMLF.

The rearrangement joins TRBV14 to TRBJ1-1, with a weak D call TRBD1 (5 bases). Trimming left V 5 bases short and J 6 bases short, with 19 bases between. CDR1 is SGHDN, CDR2 FVKESK, per germline. The CDR3 contains 15 residues. The CDR3 sequence is CASSWGGMGGSEAFF. As DNA, the CDR3 is TGTGCCAGCAGCTGGGGTGGTATGGGGGGTTCTGAAGCTTTCTTT.

The chain has TRBV2 and TRBJ1-2; D perhaps matches TRBD1 (5 bases). The germline gives CDR1 SNHLY, CDR2 FYNNEI. The CDR3 consists of 14 residues. Trimming removed 4 bases at V and 2 bases at J, with 11 bases between. DNA for the CDR3: TGTGCCAGCAGTGGCAGGGTTACGAACTATGGCTACACCTTC. Its protein product is CASSGRVTNYGYTF.

The table lists this clone with a count of one. The V and J genes are TRBV19 and TRBJ1-3; TRBD1 matches 7 bases. J lost 0 bases, V lost 5 bases, and 1 base had no gene match. The CDR3 is made up of 14 amino acids. The germline V gene encodes CDR1 LNHDA and CDR2 SQIVND (reference sequence). The chain's CDR3 is CASSDRVSGNTIYF. The CDR3, as DNA: TGTGCCAGTAGTGACAGGGTCTCTGGAAACACCATATATTTT. The full variable domain, in which reference TRBV19 and TRBJ1-3 provide the parts outside the CDR3, is DGGITQSPKYLFRKEGQNVTLSCEQNLNHDAMYWYRQDPGQGLRLIYYSQIVNDFQKGDIAEGYSVSREKKESFPLTVTSAQKNPTAFYLCASSDRVSGNTIYFGEGSWLTVV.

The table lists this clone with a few counts. The chain links TRBV5-6 to TRBJ2-7, with 7 bases identical to TRBD1. Germline V gene sequence: CDR1 SGHDT, CDR2 YYEEEE. The CDR3 runs to 15 residues. J gave up 3 bases and V 3 bases, and 9 bases lay outside the gene matches. DNA for the CDR3: TGTGCCAGCAGCTCTTACAGGGGAATCCACTACGAGCAGTACTTC. As protein: CASSSYRGIHYEQYF.

The sample holds one count of this clone. V usage is TRBV19 and J usage is TRBJ2-1; no clear D. Looked up from germline, CDR1 is LNHDA and CDR2 is SQIVND (reference sequence). V shed 2 bases and J shed 9 bases, with 8 bases lying between them. CDR3 length: 12 amino acids. The CDR3 is CASSILRGEQFF. DNA for the CDR3: TGTGCCAGTAGTATACTTAGAGGTGAGCAGTTCTTC.